The 25 T cell receptor beta chains reported below all come from one sample, sequenced in a study of blood T cell repertoires in COVID-19. Sequencing was performed with immunoSEQ multiplex PCR; in TCRdb, only in-frame clones are kept and a portion is missing. This table holds under 550,000 clones, over 85% found once. Sequencing used peripheral blood. The source of these receptors is a man in his late teens or twenties with COVID-19, enrolled during active disease.

This clone was seen a few times. This chain joins TRBV18 and TRBJ1-1; D may be TRBD1 (5 bases). The CDR3 runs to 14 residues. Trimming took off 3 bases at V and 3 bases at J, with 11 bases between the two ends. Germline V gene data show CDR1 as KGHSH and CDR2 as LQKENI. Here the CDR3 DNA reads TGTGCCAGCTCACCCGACGGGGGGGACACTGAAGCTTTCTTT. The encoded protein is CASSPDGGDTEAFF.

The chain joins TRBV4-1 to TRBJ1-6, with D unclear. This CDR3 spans 12 amino acids. CDR1 is MGHRA and CDR2 is YSYEKL in the germline V gene. Trimming took off 4 bases at V and 7 bases at J, with 5 bases between the two ends. The CDR3 DNA sequence: TGCGCCAGCAGCCTAGTAAATTCACCCCTCCACTTT. The encoded protein is CASSLVNSPLHF.

The chain has TRBV4-2 and TRBJ1-2; 8 nucleotides match TRBD1. This CDR3 has 13 residues. Germline CDR1 is LGHNA and CDR2 is YNFKEQ. Losses at the gene ends were 4 bases for V and 8 bases for J; bases not matched to a gene: 6. CDR3 in amino acids: CASSLTTGEGYTF. The CDR3, as DNA: TGTGCCAGCAGCCTAACGACAGGGGAAGGCTACACCTTC.

This rearrangement joins TRBV6-5 to TRBJ2-7, with D possibly matching TRBD2 (6 bases). Trimming took 3 bases from V and 5 from J, leaving 17 bases between them. There are 15 residues in the CDR3. Germline CDR1 reads MNHEY; CDR2 reads SVGAGI. CDR3 protein: CASSYGGDWVHEQYF. The CDR3 DNA sequence: TGTGCCAGCAGTTATGGCGGGGATTGGGTCCACGAGCAGTACTTC.

V and J are TRBV27 and TRBJ1-3; 9 nucleotides match TRBD1. V lost 2 bases, J lost 0 bases, and 2 bases stayed unmatched. Germline assignment: CDR1 MNHEY and CDR2 SMNVEV (reference sequence). This CDR3 is built from 16 residues. The CDR3 loop reads CASSLLGQGSGNTIYF. Here the CDR3 DNA reads TGTGCCAGCAGTTTACTGGGACAGGGCTCTGGAAACACCATATATTTT.

The chain combines TRBV30 with TRBJ2-1; D perhaps matches TRBD1 (6 bases). With 4 bases removed from V and 12 bases from J, the gap between germline ends came to 13 bases. The CDR3 sequence is 11 residues long. Per the germline V gene, CDR1 is GTSNPN and CDR2 is SVGIG (reference sequence). The CDR3 DNA reads TGTGCCTGGAACTACAGGGAAGGGCAGTTCTTC. It translates to CAWNYREGQFF.

This clone was detected only a few times. The V call is TRBV20-1, the J call TRBJ1-4; D not resolved. Per germline, CDR1 DFQATT and CDR2 SNEGSKA (reference sequence). There are 10 residues in the CDR3. Trimming left V 4 bases short and J 6 bases short, with 3 bases between. Written as DNA, the CDR3 is TGCAGTGCTATAGATGAAAAACTGTTTTTT. This codes for CSAIDEKLFF.

The chain has TRBV24-1 and TRBJ2-1, with D perhaps matching TRBD2 (7 bases). Trimming left V 0 bases short and J 8 bases short, with 13 bases between. The germline V gene has CDR1 KGHDR and CDR2 SFDVKD. The CDR3 is 15 residues long. As DNA, the CDR3 is TGTGCCACCAGTGATTTGCACAAAGGGGGGGATGAGCAGTTCTTC. It translates to CATSDLHKGGDEQFF.

The gene calls are TRBV6-1 and TRBJ2-5; possible D gene TRBD1, 5 bases. Germline-derived CDR1 and CDR2 are MNHNS and SASEGT. Between the trimmed V and J ends, which lost 2 bases and 2 bases, there was a span of 15 bases. CDR3 size: 16 residues. Here the CDR3 reads CASSELPRARQETQYF. CDR3 DNA sequence: TGTGCCAGCAGTGAATTACCCAGGGCGAGGCAAGAGACCCAGTACTTC.

The chain combines TRBV19 with TRBJ2-5; 8 bases fit TRBD1. CDR3 size: 14 residues. The trim removed 5 bases at V and 1 base at J, leaving 3 bases unmatched. Germline CDR1 and CDR2: LNHDA and SQIVND (reference sequence). The CDR3 here is CASSGTGGQETQYF. CDR3 in DNA: TGTGCCAGTAGTGGAACAGGGGGCCAAGAGACCCAGTACTTC.

This chain links TRBV27 with TRBJ1-6; 11 bases are a match to TRBD1. The CDR3 is made up of 17 amino acids. With 4 bases clipped from V and 10 bases from J, the junction kept 12 bases outside the gene matches. Germline V gene lookup returns CDR1 MNHEY and CDR2 SMNVEV (reference sequence). CDR3 region: CASSSVPPGQGGSPLHF. CDR3 in DNA: TGTGCCAGCAGTTCAGTTCCCCCGGGACAGGGGGGATCACCCCTCCACTTT.

This chain uses TRBV18 with TRBJ2-7, with D unresolved. Deletions cut 4 bases from V and 5 bases from J, with 12 bases between. Germline values: CDR1 KGHSH, CDR2 LQKENI. The length of the CDR3 is 13 residues. For the CDR3, the DNA is TGTGCCAGCTCACTCTCCATGGCGGACGAGCAGTACTTC. Amino acids: CASSLSMADEQYF. Based on the CDR3 plus reference TRBV18 and TRBJ2-7, the full variable domain is NAGVMQNPRHLVRRRGQEARLRCSPMKGHSHVYWYRQLPEEGLKFMVYLQKENIIDESGMPKERFSAEFPKEGPSILRIQQVVRGDSAAYFCASSLSMADEQYFGPGTRLTVT.

The chain employs TRBV10-1 and TRBJ1-1, with 7 positions matching TRBD1. This CDR3 region has 13 residues. Germline assignment: CDR1 WNHNN and CDR2 SYGVQD (reference sequence). After removal of 5 bases from V and 1 base from J, the junction contained 1 base not matched to a gene. The CDR3 is CASSRDRNTEAFF. CDR3 coding DNA: TGCGCCAGCAGTCGGGACAGGAACACTGAAGCTTTCTTT.

The chain is built from TRBV30 and TRBJ1-4; the match to TRBD1 covers 10 bases. The CDR3 sequence is 14 residues long. In germline, CDR1 is GTSNPN, CDR2 SVGIG (reference sequence). V was pared by 2 bases and J by 6 bases, with 3 bases of the junction left unmatched. CDR3 loop: CAWSTTGGDEKLFF. CDR3 nucleotides: TGTGCCTGGAGTACGACAGGGGGCGATGAAAAACTGTTTTTT.

This chain joins TRBV28 and TRBJ1-2; no definite D call. Per the germline V gene, CDR1 is MDHEN and CDR2 is SYDVKM. CDR3 size: 13 residues. V lost 5 bases and J lost 0, with 7 bases in between. Here the CDR3 DNA reads TGTGCCAGCAGTGTACAGCCTAACTATGGCTACACCTTC. As protein: CASSVQPNYGYTF.

The chain employs TRBV27 and TRBJ2-3; 9 nucleotides line up with TRBD2. The CDR3 covers 17 residues. Germline V gene data show CDR1 as MNHEY and CDR2 as SMNVEV (reference sequence). Trimming cost V 3 bases and J 5 bases; bases outside gene matches: 12. CDR3 in amino acids: CASSFAWREGRLDTQYF. CDR3 nucleotides: TGTGCCAGCAGTTTCGCTTGGCGGGAGGGCAGGTTAGATACGCAGTATTTT.

The J gene is TRBJ2-7, the V gene TRBV18, with 7 bases aligning to TRBD2. The ends lost 4 bases at V and 5 bases at J; junction bases unmatched: 11. This CDR3 comprises 15 residues. Germline CDR1 KGHSH, CDR2 LQKENI. Here the CDR3 reads CASSRWGGSGNEQYF. CDR3 nucleotides: TGTGCCAGCTCACGGTGGGGAGGGTCCGGTAACGAGCAGTACTTC.

V gene TRBV19 combines with J gene TRBJ2-2; D is possibly TRBD2 (5 bases). The CDR3 is made up of 14 amino acids. The V gene's germline CDR1 is LNHDA and CDR2 SQIVND (reference sequence). Trimming pared 3 bases from V and 1 base from J, leaving 6 bases between. The CDR3 protein is CASSIEGNTGELFF. In DNA form, the CDR3 reads TGTGCCAGTAGTATTGAGGGGAACACCGGGGAGCTGTTTTTT.

The chain uses TRBV4-1 and TRBJ2-7; D is possibly TRBD2 (6 bases). This CDR3 spans 16 amino acids. Trimming removed 1 base at V and 3 bases at J, with 16 bases between. CDR1 is MGHRA and CDR2 is YSYEKL in the germline V gene. The CDR3 sequence: CASSQAEPLGGYEQYF. DNA for the CDR3: TGCGCCAGCAGCCAAGCCGAGCCCCTCGGGGGCTACGAGCAGTACTTC.

The chain couples TRBV28 to TRBJ2-7, with TRBD2 as a possible D gene (5 bases). Germline V gives CDR1 MDHEN, CDR2 SYDVKM. V gave up 5 bases and J gave up 3 bases, with 14 bases separating them. The length of the CDR3 is 14 residues. CDR3 in DNA: TGTGCCAGCAGTCTCCCGGCGGCGGGCTACGAGCAGTACTTC. This sequence encodes CASSLPAAGYEQYF.

The gene calls are TRBV18 and TRBJ1-2; D is unclear. The CDR3 totals 12 residues. Looked up from germline, CDR1 is KGHSH and CDR2 is LQKENI. Trimming took 5 bases from V and 4 from J, leaving 8 bases between them. The CDR3 region is CASSDKFYGYTF. The CDR3 coding sequence is TGTGCCAGCTCAGACAAGTTCTATGGCTACACCTTC.

The chain recombines TRBV23-1 with TRBJ1-5; a possible D gene is TRBD1 (6 bases). TRBV23-1 qualifies as an ORF whose function is uncertain. Trimming left V 0 bases short and J 7 bases short, with 19 bases between. The CDR3 has 17 amino acids. The CDR3 region has the DNA TGCGCCAGCAGTCAATCTAGGGGTGGAGACAGGCGACAGCCCCAGCATTTT. This sequence encodes CASSQSRGGDRRQPQHF.

The genes are TRBV24-1 and TRBJ2-5; 8 nucleotides align to TRBD1. The J segment lost 2 bases and the V segment lost 5 bases, leaving 9 bases of the junction unmatched. CDR3 length equals 16 residues. Germline V gene lookup returns CDR1 KGHDR and CDR2 SFDVKD. The CDR3 region is CATSADGRGLQETQYF. CDR3 in DNA: TGTGCCACCAGTGCTGATGGCAGGGGGCTACAAGAGACCCAGTACTTC.

The chain combines TRBV7-9 with TRBJ1-2; 7 bases match TRBD1. The V gene's germline CDR1 is SEHNR and CDR2 FQNEAQ (reference sequence). This CDR3 spans 13 amino acids. V lost 5 bases to trimming and J lost 4 bases; unmatched junction nucleotides: 4. The CDR3 region is CASSPTGLYGYTF. DNA for the CDR3: TGTGCCAGCAGCCCGACAGGGCTCTATGGCTACACCTTC.

The rearrangement links TRBV29-1 to TRBJ1-3, with D uncertain. The V end lost 4 bases, the J end lost 0 bases, and 10 bases lay between the germline ends. The CDR3 length is 14 residues. Germline-derived CDR1 and CDR2 are SQVTM and ANQGSEA. The CDR3 DNA follows: TGCAGCGTTGTGGGCCAGGACTCTGGAAACACCATATATTTT. This gives the protein CSVVGQDSGNTIYF.